This T cell receptor beta chain was sequenced in a study of OX40 agonist ivuxolimab in advanced cancers. Background on the study: Ivuxolimab is a fully human IgG2 antibody that activates OX40 (CD134). Findings and limits, study-wide: On average, a greater number of expanded clones characterised CD8+ T cells relative to CD4+. Certain nonresponding patients likewise had low normalized T-cell clonal expansion.

A single count supports this clone. What it binds is not known. CDR1 SGHKS and CDR2 YYEKEE come from the germline V gene (reference sequence). The V end lost 4 bases, the J end lost 1 base, and 8 bases lay between the germline ends. CDR3 size: 13 residues. TCRdb's table, derived via immunoSEQ multiplex PCR, lists solely in-frame clones and lacks some. This repertoire shows 65,000 to 95,000 clones, approximately 81% found once; its top ten account for approximately 2.1%. This receptor was identified in an adult with an advanced solid tumor such as melanoma, head and neck, liver or kidney cancer. Sequencing was performed on CD4+ or CD8+ T cells sorted from blood, taken in a trial of the OX40 agonist ivuxolimab. The gene calls are TRBV5-5 and TRBJ1-1, with no clear D. DNA of the CDR3: TGTGCCAGCAGCCGGTGGGCGAACACTGAAGCTTTCTTT. Translated: CASSRWANTEAFF.